This T cell receptor beta chain was sequenced for a study of OX40 agonist ivuxolimab in advanced cancers. With regard to the full study: Ivuxolimab, which targeted the costimulatory receptor OX40 (CD134), was an agonistic, fully human IgG2 monoclonal antibody. Peripheral TCRbeta sequencing was intended to test whether TCR sequence diversity was altered and clonal T-cell expansion was caused by ivuxolimab. Partial responses were achieved by three dose-escalation patients, of whom one had hepatocellular carcinoma and two had cutaneous melanoma. A male proportion of almost 85% and a mean age of approximately 58 years, ranging from roughly 23 to 80, were recorded for the dose-escalation cohort. Of the roughly 52 dose-escalation patients, hepatocellular carcinoma was present in roughly 19, melanoma in some 15, renal cell carcinoma in 9 and head and neck cancer in 9. The paper reports the monotherapy dose-escalation portion (N of about 47 patients) of the phase I ivuxolimab trial. Prior anti-PD-1, anti-PD-L1 or anti-CTLA-4 therapy was permitted, and about two fifths of dose-escalation patients had received checkpoint inhibitors. Intravenous ivuxolimab was administered to patients every 2 weeks at six dose levels: 0.01, 0.1, 0.3, 1.5, 3 and 10 mg/kg. Broad study findings and their caveats: The antigen specificity of the clonally expanded peripheral T cells was not determined. Low levels of normalized T-cell clonal expansion were also shown by some nonresponding patients. At doses of 0.1 to 3.0 mg/kg, clonal expansion of both CD4+ and CD8+ T cells in blood was seen between baseline and week 6. In the 0.1-3.0 mg/kg groups, partial responders had among the lowest normalized peripheral clonal expansion, particularly in CD8+ T cells. On average, CD8+ T cells showed more expanded clones than CD4+ T cells after ivuxolimab.

The trial excluded patients who had a history of autoimmune disease or who were on systemic immunosuppression. Peripheral blood for TCR sequencing was drawn from every dose cohort at baseline, at cycle 4 day 1 and at cycle 7 day 1. The samples were drawn from a first-in-human, open-label, multicenter phase I dose-escalation trial of ivuxolimab. The trial enrolled adults with locally advanced or metastatic head and neck squamous cell, hepatocellular, melanoma or renal cell carcinoma. Before TCR sequencing, CD4+ T cells and CD8+ T cells were sorted from peripheral blood as separate populations. Genomic DNA was isolated from the sorted cells so that the TCRbeta CDR3 region could be sequenced. The immunoSEQ Assay was used to sequence the TCRbeta CDR3 regions. TCRdb provides this immuneACCESS table in a form limited to in-frame rearrangements. Some clones are lacking; in checked studies, under half of them reflect an unresolved V gene, and why the rest are absent is not known. Across this sample there are 45,000 to 65,000 clones, with 75% to 85% seen only once. 0.69% of the sample lies in the top ten.

The germline V gene (reference sequence) supplies CDR1 MNHEY and CDR2 SMNVEV. Clipping removes 4 bases from V and 7 bases from J, with 6 as the unmatched junction base count. The CDR3 runs 14 amino acids, cysteine and phenylalanine included. The kept DNA is CDR3 alone, 42 bases in frame from the first base. This clone has only one observation. Its antigen is unknown. No base quality information exists; no much larger clone differs at one position. The clonotype was recovered from an adult with an advanced solid tumor such as melanoma, head and neck, liver or kidney cancer. This sequence uses TRBV27 and TRBJ1-4; 7 junctional bases match TRBD1. The source material was CD4+ or CD8+ T cells sorted from blood, sampled in a trial of the OX40 agonist ivuxolimab. DNA sequence: TGTGCCAGCAGTTCTAGGGGGCAAGGTGAAAAACTGTTTTTT. This yields the protein CASSSRGQGEKLFF.